These T cell receptor beta chains were read from a single sample in a study of persistence of HIV-infected CD4 T cells. For these receptors, no antigen is known. The assay was immunoSEQ multiplex PCR, and TCRdb's table has in-frame clones only and misses some. The sample has 50,000 to 65,000 clones; about 69% are singletons. The starting material was CD4+ T cells sorted from PBMCs after approximately 19-hour stimulation, obtained from a patient who received antiretroviral therapy. The source of these receptors is an adult man with HIV who was CMV-seropositive. The CDR3 runs from the conserved cysteine through the conserved F or W. Each record gives: J gene, V gene, clone size, D gene, CDR3 DNA, CDR3 protein. D genes are given only for firm matches. Size is stated for part of the rows, as once, few or many counts, or as a class when the clone is expanded.

J: TRBJ2-1
V: TRBV19
size: NA
D: TRBD1
DNA: TGTGCCAGTTCGGACAGGGGATTTTACAATGAGCAGTTCTTC
CDR3: CASSDRGFYNEQFF

J: TRBJ1-5
V: TRBV2
size: NA
D: TRBD1
DNA: TGTGCCAGTTCCTACAGGGGCGATCAGCCCCAGCATTTT
CDR3: CASSYRGDQPQHF

J: TRBJ1-2
V: TRBV6-5
size: NA
D: NA
DNA: TGTGCCAGCAGTTATAGCGGCTATGGCTACACCTTC
CDR3: CASSYSGYGYTF

J: TRBJ1-5
V: TRBV27
size: NA
D: TRBD1
DNA: TGTGCCAGCAGTGACCGGACAGGCGCAGGGGAGCCCCAGCATTTT
CDR3: CASSDRTGAGEPQHF

J: TRBJ2-1
V: TRBV7-8
size: once
D: NA
DNA: TGTGCCAGCAGCTTAGAACTAGTGCGCTACAATGAGCAGTTCTTC
CDR3: CASSLELVRYNEQFF

J: TRBJ1-2
V: TRBV10-3
size: once
D: NA
DNA: TGTGCCATCAGGGATCAGGGATCGGGTGACTATGGCTACACCTTC
CDR3: CAIRDQGSGDYGYTF

J: TRBJ1-5
V: TRBV4-1
size: NA
D: NA
DNA: TGCGCCAGCAGCCAACAGGCCGTAGGTCAGCCCCAGCATTTT
CDR3: CASSQQAVGQPQHF

J: TRBJ2-2
V: TRBV20-1
size: few
D: TRBD2
DNA: TGCAGTGCTACTGACCCGACTAGCGGGGGGGCCGGGGAGCTGTTTTTT
CDR3: CSATDPTSGGAGELFF

J: TRBJ2-7
V: TRBV6-2/TRBV6-3
size: NA
D: TRBD2
DNA: TGTGCCAGCAGCCTACTAAGCGGGGAGGCCTACGAGCAGTACTTC
CDR3: CASSLLSGEAYEQYF

J: TRBJ2-5
V: TRBV9
size: NA
D: TRBD2
DNA: TGTGCCAGCAGCGTAGCCCCCGGGAAGGGGAGGGGCCAAGAGACCCAGTACTTC
CDR3: CASSVAPGKGRGQETQYF

J: TRBJ2-1
V: TRBV24-1
size: few
D: NA
DNA: TGTGCCACCAGTGTAGCGCTAGCTCAGTACAATGAGCAGTTCTTC
CDR3: CATSVALAQYNEQFF

J: TRBJ2-6
V: TRBV2
size: NA
D: NA
DNA: TGTGCCAGCAGTGAACTTGCAACTCTCTCTGGGGCCAACGTCCTGACTTTC
CDR3: CASSELATLSGANVLTF

J: TRBJ1-5
V: TRBV24-1
size: NA
D: NA
DNA: TGTGCCACCAGTGGGGGGGGGAATCAGCCCCAGCATTTT
CDR3: CATSGGGNQPQHF

J: TRBJ2-1
V: TRBV24-1
size: few
D: TRBD2
DNA: TGTGCCACCAGTGGTGTAGCGGGGGACTCCTACAATGAGCAGTTCTTC
CDR3: CATSGVAGDSYNEQFF

J: TRBJ1-1
V: TRBV5-5
size: NA
D: NA
DNA: TGTGCCAGCAGCTATGACGCACGGGGTGAAGCTTTCTTT
CDR3: CASSYDARGEAFF

J: TRBJ2-3
V: TRBV2
size: NA
D: NA
DNA: TGTGCCAGCAGTGAGACCCGTATGACAGATACGCAGTATTTT
CDR3: CASSETRMTDTQYF

J: TRBJ1-6
V: TRBV13
size: NA
D: NA
DNA: TGTGCCAGCAGCTTGCCCCAGCAGAATTCACCCCTCCACTTT
CDR3: CASSLPQQNSPLHF

J: TRBJ2-5
V: TRBV11-2
size: few
D: NA
DNA: TGTGCCAGCAGCTTAGGGGGGATTCGAGAGACCCAGTACTTC
CDR3: CASSLGGIRETQYF

J: TRBJ1-2
V: TRBV24-1
size: NA
D: NA
DNA: TGTGCCACCAGTGAGGGGCGCGGCTACACCTTC
CDR3: CATSEGRGYTF

J: TRBJ1-1
V: TRBV19
size: NA
D: NA
DNA: TGTGCCAGTAGTATAACGTCAGCAAACACTGAAGCTTTCTTT
CDR3: CASSITSANTEAFF

J: TRBJ1-4
V: TRBV6-1
size: NA
D: TRBD1
DNA: TGTGCCAGCAGTGAACAGAAGGGACAGGGGGCGGATAAACTGTTTTTT
CDR3: CASSEQKGQGADKLFF

J: TRBJ2-7
V: TRBV5-4
size: NA
D: NA
DNA: TGTGCCAGCAGGTCGACGGGGTCACACGAGCAGTACTTC
CDR3: CASRSTGSHEQYF

J: TRBJ1-4
V: TRBV2
size: NA
D: TRBD1
DNA: TGTGCCAGCAGTATACAGGGGGGGCGTAATGAAAAACTGTTTTTT
CDR3: CASSIQGGRNEKLFF

J: TRBJ2-3
V: TRBV7-9
size: NA
D: NA
DNA: TGTGCCAGCAGCGACCGAGATACGCAGTATTTT
CDR3: CASSDRDTQYF

J: TRBJ1-2
V: TRBV21-1
size: once
D: NA
DNA: TGTGCCAGCAGCAAATGGGTCCGCGGGCCAAATCCTGGCTATGGCTACACCTTC
CDR3: CASSKWVRGPNPGYGYTF

J: TRBJ1-4
V: TRBV4-1
size: once
D: NA
DNA: TGCGCCAGCAGCCAACCAACAAATGAAAAACTGTTTTTT
CDR3: CASSQPTNEKLFF

J: TRBJ1-1
V: TRBV12-3/TRBV12-4
size: NA
D: NA
DNA: TGTGCCAGCAGACTCCCCCAGAACACTGAAGCTTTCTTT
CDR3: CASRLPQNTEAFF

J: TRBJ2-1
V: TRBV28
size: NA
D: TRBD2
DNA: TGTGCCAGCAGTCCACTGGGTAGCGGGGGGGCCTACAATGAGCAGTTCTTC
CDR3: CASSPLGSGGAYNEQFF

J: TRBJ2-5
V: TRBV6-5
size: NA
D: NA
DNA: TGTGCCAGCAGTCCGGACAGTCCGCAAGAGACCCAGTACTTC
CDR3: CASSPDSPQETQYF

J: TRBJ1-1
V: TRBV27
size: NA
D: NA
DNA: TGTGCCAGCAGTTTACGGTCTGTTTGGTCTGAAGCTTTCTTT
CDR3: CASSLRSVWSEAFF

J: TRBJ1-5
V: TRBV27
size: NA
D: NA
DNA: TGTGCCAGCAGTTTAAGGGTCGGACGCAATCAGCCCCAGCATTTT
CDR3: CASSLRVGRNQPQHF

J: TRBJ1-2
V: TRBV19
size: NA
D: TRBD1
DNA: TGTGCCACCACCCGGACAGGGAGGACCTCTAACTATGGCTACACCTTC
CDR3: CATTRTGRTSNYGYTF

J: TRBJ2-3
V: TRBV10-1
size: NA
D: TRBD1
DNA: TGCGCCAGCAGTGGTTCCTCCCCCGGGACAGGGTTCTCAGATACGCAGTATTTT
CDR3: CASSGSSPGTGFSDTQYF

J: TRBJ2-7
V: TRBV24-1
size: NA
D: TRBD2
DNA: TGTGCCACCAGTGTTAGCGGGGGCCGGGAGCAGTACTTC
CDR3: CATSVSGGREQYF

J: TRBJ2-2
V: TRBV3-1/TRBV3-2
size: few
D: NA
DNA: TGTGCCAGCAGCCAGCCGCACACCGGGGAGCTGTTTTTT
CDR3: CASSQPHTGELFF

J: TRBJ2-3
V: TRBV5-1
size: NA
D: NA
DNA: TGCGCCAGCAGCTTGGCCGGATACACAGATACGCAGTATTTT
CDR3: CASSLAGYTDTQYF

J: TRBJ1-6
V: TRBV3-1/TRBV3-2
size: NA
D: NA
DNA: TGTGCCAGCAGCCAAGTGGGGGTTCGGAACGGTAATTCACCCCTCCACTTT
CDR3: CASSQVGVRNGNSPLHF

J: TRBJ1-6
V: TRBV20-1
size: NA
D: NA
DNA: TGCAGTGCTAACACTCTGGGAGCCCTCCACTTT
CDR3: CSANTLGALHF

J: TRBJ2-2
V: TRBV20-1
size: few
D: NA
DNA: TGCAGTGCTAGTGGGGGCGGGGAGAACACCGGGGAGCTGTTTTTT
CDR3: CSASGGGENTGELFF

J: TRBJ2-1
V: TRBV10-1
size: NA
D: NA
DNA: TGCGCCAGCAGTCCTCAAAGAAGCAATGAGCAGTTCTTC
CDR3: CASSPQRSNEQFF

J: TRBJ1-2
V: TRBV7-2
size: NA
D: NA
DNA: TGTGCCAGCAGCTTAATAACAGGGTGGTCGGGTGGCTACACCTTC
CDR3: CASSLITGWSGGYTF

J: TRBJ2-6
V: TRBV18
size: NA
D: NA
DNA: TGTGCCAGCTCACCCGGGGGCGCTGGGGCCAACGTCCTGACTTTC
CDR3: CASSPGGAGANVLTF

J: TRBJ1-2
V: TRBV3-1/TRBV3-2
size: NA
D: NA
DNA: TGTGCCAGCAGCCAAGACCCCTCAGGGTCCTCCGGGGACTATGGCTACACCTTC
CDR3: CASSQDPSGSSGDYGYTF

J: TRBJ1-2
V: TRBV27
size: medium-sized
D: NA
DNA: TGTGCCAGCAGTCCTTCGACAGGAGCTGGCTATGGCTACACCTTC
CDR3: CASSPSTGAGYGYTF

J: TRBJ1-4
V: TRBV3-1/TRBV3-2
size: NA
D: NA
DNA: TGTGCCAGCAGCCAAACGTGGGCTAATGAAAAACTGTTTTTT
CDR3: CASSQTWANEKLFF

J: TRBJ2-7
V: TRBV15
size: once
D: NA
DNA: TGTGCCACCAGCAGAGTGGACGGCTACTCCTACGAGCAGTACTTC
CDR3: CATSRVDGYSYEQYF

J: TRBJ2-7
V: TRBV18
size: few
D: NA
DNA: TGTGCCAGCTCCCCGAACGGGGCCTACGAGCAGTACTTC
CDR3: CASSPNGAYEQYF

J: TRBJ1-5
V: TRBV20-1
size: NA
D: NA
DNA: TGCAGTGCTAGTAACGGCCTTAGCAATCAGCCCCAGCATTTT
CDR3: CSASNGLSNQPQHF

J: TRBJ1-3
V: TRBV10-3
size: NA
D: NA
DNA: TGTGCCTCCTCCTCTGGAAACACCATATATTTT
CDR3: CASSSGNTIYF

J: TRBJ1-2
V: TRBV5-1
size: NA
D: NA
DNA: TGCGCCAGCAGCTTGGCCCCGGACAGTTCCGGCTACACCTTC
CDR3: CASSLAPDSSGYTF

J: TRBJ1-1
V: TRBV19
size: NA
D: NA
DNA: TGTGCCACCCTCGAGGGTACAGGAGGAACTGAAGCTTTCTTT
CDR3: CATLEGTGGTEAFF

J: TRBJ1-5
V: TRBV15
size: few
D: NA
DNA: TGTGCCACCAGCAGAGAGGGAGTCGGCAATCAGCCCCAGCATTTT
CDR3: CATSREGVGNQPQHF

J: TRBJ1-3
V: TRBV5-1
size: NA
D: TRBD1
DNA: TGCGCCAGCAGCCGCGGACAGGGGAGCTCTGGAAACACCATATATTTT
CDR3: CASSRGQGSSGNTIYF